Below are 13 T cell receptor beta chains sequenced from a single sample in a study of early T cells in non-severe SARS-CoV-2 infection. In TCRdb, the 5' RACE reads were re-called with MiXCR into one record per CDR3 protein. The table includes 25,000 to 35,000 distinct CDR3 sequences, about 5.5% detected once. Sequenced: whole blood. The receptors were gathered from an adult who was a healthcare worker with PCR-confirmed SARS-CoV-2 infection or an uninfected control (not recorded which).

This clonotype was found many times. This chain links TRBV6-5 with TRBJ2-7; D not resolved. The CDR3 loop spans 15 amino acids. Germline CDR1 and CDR2: MNHEY and SVGAGI. V was pared by 2 bases and J by 7 bases, with 18 bases between. CDR3 in DNA: TGTGCCAGCAGTTACACCTCTCGAGGAGAAAAAGAGCAGTACTTC. Translated: CASSYTSRGEKEQYF.

This clonotype has at least ten counts. The rearrangement links TRBV10-3 to TRBJ2-3; a possible D gene is TRBD1 (6 bases). V gave up 8 bases and J gave up 2 bases, with 14 bases separating them. CDR1 is ENHRY and CDR2 is SYGVKD in the germline V gene. This CDR3 comprises 14 residues. The CDR3 spells CAIRTGQSTDTQYF. The CDR3 region has the DNA TGTGCCATCCGGACCGGACAGTCCACAGATACGCAGTATTTT.

This clonotype was detected many times. This chain links TRBV16 with TRBJ2-6; TRBD1 aligns across 7 bases. V shed 0 bases and J 0 bases; nucleotides not matched to a gene: 14. Germline V lookup: CDR1 KGHSY, CDR2 FQNENV. The CDR3 has 21 amino acids. The CDR3 is CASSQSIFSTGANSGANVLTF. For the CDR3, the DNA is TGTGCCAGCAGCCAATCGATCTTTAGTACAGGGGCGAACTCTGGGGCCAACGTCCTGACTTTC.

This clonotype was detected many times. The rearrangement uses TRBV3-1 and TRBJ1-6; 7 nucleotides line up with TRBD1. Trimming cost V 1 base and J 8 bases; bases outside gene matches: 2. The CDR3 totals 14 residues. From germline, CDR1 is LGHDT and CDR2 YNNKEL (reference sequence). This CDR3 reads CASSQVTGYSPLHF. The DNA for the CDR3 is TGTGCCAGCAGCCAAGTGACAGGGTATTCACCCCTCCACTTT.

This clonotype has ten or more counts. The CDR3, as DNA: TGTGCCAGCAGTTTATACAATGAGCAGTTCTTC. Translating gives CASSLYNEQFF. The chain uses TRBV6-2 or TRBV6-3 and TRBJ2-1; D not resolved. Trimming stripped 4 bases from V and 4 bases from J, with 2 bases between. Germline lookup yields CDR1 MNHEY and CDR2 SVGEGT. The CDR3 runs to 11 residues.

The chain is built from TRBV5-1 and TRBJ1-2, with 8 nucleotides matching TRBD1. CDR3 length equals 14 residues. The germline V gene has CDR1 SGHRS and CDR2 YFSETQ. With 0 bases clipped from V and 8 bases from J, the junction kept 6 bases outside the gene matches. CDR3 sequence: CASSLGTGQDGYTF. CDR3 nucleotide sequence: TGCGCCAGCAGCTTGGGGACAGGGCAGGACGGCTACACCTTC.

This clonotype was seen ten or more times. The rearrangement joins TRBV2 to TRBJ1-5, with D unclear. With 3 bases removed from V and 7 bases from J, the gap between germline ends came to 10 bases. This CDR3 is built from 13 residues. CDR1 SNHLY and CDR2 FYNNEI come from the germline V gene. This chain's CDR3 is CASSDSWRQPQHF. In DNA form, the CDR3 reads TGTGCCAGCAGTGATTCTTGGAGACAGCCCCAGCATTTT.

This clonotype was observed at least ten times. The chain couples TRBV19 to TRBJ1-2; possibly TRBD1 for D (6 bases). Germline CDR1 reads LNHDA; CDR2 reads SQIVND (reference sequence). The CDR3 extends over 13 amino acids. V shed 0 bases and J shed 7 bases, with 9 bases lying between them. The CDR3 is CASSIEGARGYTF. The CDR3 DNA reads as TGTGCCAGTAGTATAGAGGGGGCGCGTGGCTACACCTTC.

This clonotype was recorded a few times. The V call is TRBV3-1, the J call TRBJ1-6; TRBD1 matches 7 bases. After removal of 3 bases from V and 7 bases from J, the junction contained 9 bases not matched to a gene. This CDR3 comprises 16 residues. Germline V lookup: CDR1 LGHDT, CDR2 YNNKEL (reference sequence). The CDR3 loop is CASSHRATGRNSPLHF. Here the CDR3 DNA reads TGTGCCAGCAGCCATCGTGCGACAGGGCGGAATTCACCCCTCCACTTT.

The J gene is TRBJ2-1, the V gene TRBV25-1; 11 nucleotides align to TRBD2. Germline V CDR1 and CDR2: MGHDK, SYGVNS. The CDR3 runs to 15 residues. The J segment lost 9 bases and the V segment lost 1 base, leaving 5 bases of the junction unmatched. The CDR3: CASSEWGSGRVEQFF. In DNA, the CDR3 is TGTGCCAGCAGTGAATGGGGTAGCGGGAGGGTTGAGCAGTTCTTC.

This clonotype was seen at least ten times. V gene TRBV29-1 combines with J gene TRBJ2-2; D is unclear. The CDR3 length is 12 residues. V was cut by 7 bases and J by 1 base, with 7 bases left in between. Germline V gene lookup returns CDR1 SQVTM and CDR2 ANQGSEA. CDR3 nucleotide sequence: TGCAGCGCTACACAGAACACCGGGGAGCTGTTTTTT. Translating it yields CSATQNTGELFF.

Many counts were recorded for this clonotype. The chain joins TRBV6-4 to TRBJ2-2; TRBD2 might be the D (5 bases). Trimming took off 2 bases at V and 4 bases at J, with 5 bases between the two ends. The germline V gene encodes CDR1 MRHNA and CDR2 SNTAGT. The CDR3 consists of 13 residues. The CDR3 reads CASSDTSTGELFF. In nucleotides, the CDR3 is TGTGCCAGCAGTGACACTAGCACCGGGGAGCTGTTTTTT.

V gene TRBV7-9 combines with J gene TRBJ1-6; no firm D call. Trimming left V 1 base short and J 4 bases short, with 8 bases between. The CDR3 covers 15 residues. Germline-derived CDR1 and CDR2 are SEHNR and FQNEAQ (reference sequence). This CDR3 reads CASSLGAGYNSPLHF. The CDR3 coding sequence is TGTGCCAGCAGCTTAGGGGCGGGGTATAATTCACCCCTCCACTTT.